The 16 T cell receptor beta chains reported below all come from one sample, sequenced in a study of blood T cell repertoires in COVID-19. Clones were sequenced by immunoSEQ multiplex PCR, and TCRdb holds only the in-frame ones, with some missing. The sample yields 110,000 to 150,000 clones, roughly 86% seen once. The specimen sequenced was peripheral blood. Receptor source: a woman aged 60-70 years with acute or convalescent COVID-19.

J is TRBJ1-6 and V is TRBV4-2, with 9 bases lining up with TRBD1. This CDR3 region has 16 residues. The ends lost 4 bases at V and 7 bases at J; junction bases unmatched: 8. In germline, CDR1 is LGHNA, CDR2 YNFKEQ. The CDR3 here is CASSRMNRGRNSPLHF. The CDR3 nucleotides read TGTGCCAGCAGCCGTATGAACAGGGGGCGGAATTCACCCCTCCACTTT.

The chain combines TRBV9 with TRBJ1-2; 7 positions agree with TRBD1. Germline CDR1 is SGDLS and CDR2 is YYNGEE. V dropped 4 bases and J dropped 3; count of bases not matched to a gene: 12. The CDR3 length is 16 residues. The CDR3 protein is CASSPDWGQLHYGYTF. For the CDR3, the DNA is TGTGCCAGCAGCCCAGACTGGGGACAGTTGCACTATGGCTACACCTTC.

J is TRBJ2-1 and V is TRBV15; 8 bases agree with TRBD2. This CDR3 contains 16 residues. The ends lost 1 base at V and 7 bases at J; junction bases unmatched: 9. Germline CDR1 and CDR2: LNHNV and YYDKDF (reference sequence). DNA of the CDR3: TGTGCCACCAGCAGAGGCGGCAGTACGGGAGGGAATGAGCAGTTCTTC. This codes for CATSRGGSTGGNEQFF.

The V call is TRBV11-3, the J call TRBJ2-1, with 11 bases aligning to TRBD2. The ends lost 4 bases at V and 5 bases at J; junction bases unmatched: 7. The CDR3 length is 16 residues. Germline V gene lookup returns CDR1 SGHNT and CDR2 YENEEA. CDR3: CASSYLRLAGHNEQFF. The CDR3 DNA reads as TGTGCCAGCAGCTACCTTCGACTAGCGGGGCACAATGAGCAGTTCTTC.

The chain is built from TRBV7-2 and TRBJ2-3; D is undetermined. CDR3 length: 13 amino acids. Germline assignment: CDR1 SGHTA and CDR2 FQGNSA. Deletions cut 0 bases from V and 11 bases from J, with 12 bases between. The CDR3 DNA follows: TGTGCCAGCAGCTTAGCGCTTGGCACACAGCAGTATTTT. This encodes CASSLALGTQQYF.

CDR3: CATQGQLSYEQYF. CDR3 nucleotide sequence: TGTGCCACCCAGGGACAGCTCTCCTACGAGCAGTACTTC. The J gene is TRBJ2-7, the V gene TRBV5-4, with 7 bases lining up with TRBD1. This CDR3 spans 13 amino acids. The V and J ends lost 9 bases and 0 bases, in that order; junction bases with no gene match: 6. CDR1 SGHNT and CDR2 YYREEE come from the germline V gene (reference sequence).

J is TRBJ2-7 and V is TRBV11-3; D is possibly TRBD1 (6 bases). The length of the CDR3 is 15 residues. The germline gives CDR1 SGHNT, CDR2 YENEEA. The V and J ends lost 0 bases and 2 bases respectively, with 11 bases between them. The DNA for the CDR3 is TGTGCCAGCAGCTTAGATCGGACAGCTCCCTACGAGCAGTACTTC. This sequence encodes CASSLDRTAPYEQYF.

This clone has just a few counts. The same CDR3 is also encoded by other DNA sequences in this sample. The chain uses TRBV6-1 and TRBJ1-6; a weak D match, TRBD1 (5 bases). The CDR3 covers 16 residues. V gave up 2 bases and J gave up 5 bases, with 13 bases separating them. Germline V lookup: CDR1 MNHNS, CDR2 SASEGT. The chain's CDR3 is CASSEQGARNNSPLHF. CDR3 sequence (DNA): TGTGCCAGCAGTGAACAAGGGGCGCGGAATAATTCACCCCTCCACTTT.

The chain uses TRBV24-1 and TRBJ1-2; TRBD1 aligns across 7 bases. Trimming took 3 bases from V and 7 from J; bases not matched to a gene: 7. Germline V gene lookup returns CDR1 KGHDR and CDR2 SFDVKD. The CDR3 sequence is 14 residues long. DNA of the CDR3: TGTGCCACCAGTGATCACAGGGGCAGGTCTGGCTACACCTTC. As protein: CATSDHRGRSGYTF.

The chain is built from TRBV11-3 and TRBJ2-1; 11 bases line up with TRBD2. V gave up 0 bases and J gave up 2 bases; unmatched junction bases: 3. Looked up from germline, CDR1 is SGHNT and CDR2 is YENEEA. The CDR3 covers 17 residues. The CDR3 DNA reads as TGTGCCAGCAGCTTAGAGGGTAGCGGGGGGGCCTACAATGAGCAGTTCTTC. It encodes CASSLEGSGGAYNEQFF.

CDR3 in amino acids: CASSVTGHPSTDTQYF. The CDR3 DNA reads TGTGCCAGCAGTGTTACGGGACATCCTAGCACAGATACGCAGTATTTT. The chain employs TRBV25-1 and TRBJ2-3, with a tentative D call TRBD1 (6 bases). CDR3 length equals 16 residues. Trimming took off 4 bases at V and 0 bases at J, with 14 bases between the two ends. The germline V gene has CDR1 MGHDK and CDR2 SYGVNS.

The chain joins TRBV18 to TRBJ2-1; D perhaps matches TRBD1 (5 bases). V was trimmed by 1 base and J by 6 bases, leaving 16 bases between them. Per the germline V gene, CDR1 is KGHSH and CDR2 is LQKENI. This CDR3 has 16 residues. CDR3 residues: CASSPRGEPGSNEQFF. CDR3 nucleotide sequence: TGTGCCAGCTCACCACGGGGCGAACCGGGTTCCAATGAGCAGTTCTTC.

The chain joins TRBV12-5 to TRBJ2-2; D is possibly TRBD2 (7 bases). This CDR3 has 17 amino acids. V lost 0 bases and J 5 bases, leaving 16 bases between the germline ends. Germline V gene lookup returns CDR1 LGHNT and CDR2 FRNRAP. The CDR3 DNA reads TGTGCTAGTGGTTTGGTACAGGGCGGGGGAGGAACCGGGGAGCTGTTTTTT. Amino acids: CASGLVQGGGGTGELFF.

This clone appeared a single time. The V and J genes are TRBV6-6 and TRBJ1-6; 10 bases are a match to TRBD1. The CDR3 contains 16 residues. Unmatched junction bases numbered 6, after V lost 0 bases and J lost 10 bases. CDR1 is MNHNY, CDR2 SVGAGI, per germline (reference sequence). The CDR3 protein is CASSYSPTGGRSPLHF. The CDR3 DNA reads TGTGCCAGCAGTTACTCGCCGACAGGGGGCAGGTCACCCCTCCACTTT.

The J gene is TRBJ1-3, the V gene TRBV5-5; tentatively, D is TRBD1 (6 bases). From germline, CDR1 is SGHKS and CDR2 YYEKEE (reference sequence). The CDR3 sequence is 15 residues long. V shed 0 bases and J shed 2 bases, with 9 bases lying between them. As DNA, the CDR3 is TGTGCCAGCAGCTTGGAGGGGGTCCCTGGAAACACCATATATTTT. Protein sequence: CASSLEGVPGNTIYF.

The gene calls are TRBV7-2 and TRBJ2-1, with D perhaps matching TRBD2 (7 bases). The ends were cut back, 2 bases at V and 8 bases at J, with 16 bases in the middle. The CDR3 is 15 residues long. Germline V CDR1 and CDR2: SGHTA, FQGNSA. This CDR3 is CASSLTVGGRDEQFF. The DNA of the CDR3 is TGTGCCAGCAGCTTAACTGTGGGGGGGCGAGATGAGCAGTTCTTC.